A selection of T cell receptor beta chains follows, all from one sample in a study of T cells in Graves' hyperthyroidism and ophthalmopathy. TCRdb independently ran MiXCR on the multiplex PCR reads; one entry per CDR3 protein. This sample has some 650,000 distinct CDR3 sequences; around 15% occur once, and the top ten carry 3% to 4%. Sample: blood. All receptors derive from a woman aged 40 to 49 with Graves' ophthalmopathy. Each CDR3 is given with its conserved first and last residue. D genes are given only for firm matches. The size field is filled for only some rows; it gives once, few, many or a size class.

abundance: many; d_gene: .; v_gene: TRBV6-1; j_gene: TRBJ1-1; CDR3nt: TGTGCCAGCAGCCTCAGGGGTGAGGGCACTGAAGCTTTCTTT; CDR3aa: CASSLRGEGTEAFF
abundance: .; d_gene: TRBD1; v_gene: TRBV28; j_gene: TRBJ1-1; CDR3nt: TGTGCCAGCAGTTTCAGGGACAGGGCGGGCACTGAAGCTTTCTTT; CDR3aa: CASSFRDRAGTEAFF
abundance: many; d_gene: .; v_gene: TRBV5-1; j_gene: TRBJ1-2; CDR3nt: TGCGCCAGCAGCTTGGACGGAGCTAACTATGGCTACACCTTC; CDR3aa: CASSLDGANYGYTF
abundance: many; d_gene: TRBD2; v_gene: TRBV28; j_gene: TRBJ2-2; CDR3nt: TGTGCCAGCAGGAGCTTTCGGGGAGGGCCAGGCGGGGAGCTGTTTTTT; CDR3aa: CASRSFRGGPGGELFF
abundance: many; d_gene: .; v_gene: TRBV20-1; j_gene: TRBJ2-3; CDR3nt: TGCAGTGCCTTGGTGGATCCGGGACCGCATGATACGCAGTATTTT; CDR3aa: CSALVDPGPHDTQYF
abundance: many; d_gene: .; v_gene: TRBV12-3/TRBV12-4; j_gene: TRBJ2-2; CDR3nt: TGTGCCAGCAAGCTACAGGGATCGGTTACCGGGGAGCTGTTTTTT; CDR3aa: CASKLQGSVTGELFF
abundance: many; d_gene: .; v_gene: TRBV3-1; j_gene: TRBJ1-2; CDR3nt: TGTGCCAGCAGCCTCACCGCGGGGCTCTATGGCTACACCTTC; CDR3aa: CASSLTAGLYGYTF
abundance: .; d_gene: .; v_gene: TRBV5-1; j_gene: TRBJ2-5; CDR3nt: TGCGCCAGCAGGGAGGGGGTCTCGGGAGTTGGGACCCAGTACTTC; CDR3aa: CASREGVSGVGTQYF
abundance: many; d_gene: TRBD1; v_gene: TRBV3-1; j_gene: TRBJ1-5; CDR3nt: TGTGCCAGCAGCCAAGGCGTGGGACAGGGCATTTACGGCAATCAGCCCCAGCATTTT; CDR3aa: CASSQGVGQGIYGNQPQHF
abundance: many; d_gene: TRBD2; v_gene: TRBV11-2; j_gene: TRBJ2-7; CDR3nt: TGTGCCAGCAGCTTATCCTCTAGCGGGAGAGTATACGAGCAGTACTTC; CDR3aa: CASSLSSSGRVYEQYF
abundance: many; d_gene: .; v_gene: TRBV20-1; j_gene: TRBJ2-7; CDR3nt: TGCAGTGCTCGTCCTAACTACGAGCAGTACTTC; CDR3aa: CSARPNYEQYF
abundance: few; d_gene: TRBD1; v_gene: TRBV7-8; j_gene: TRBJ2-5; CDR3nt: TGTGCCAGCAGCCTCACCCGTCCCCGGGACAGGGTTTCTCGAGAGACCCAGTACTTC; CDR3aa: CASSLTRPRDRVSRETQYF
abundance: many; d_gene: TRBD2; v_gene: TRBV3-1; j_gene: TRBJ2-5; CDR3nt: TGTGCCAGCAGCCAAGGTGCTAGCGGGGGCCCGTACCAAGAGACCCAGTACTTC; CDR3aa: CASSQGASGGPYQETQYF
abundance: many; d_gene: .; v_gene: TRBV11-2; j_gene: TRBJ2-1; CDR3nt: TGTGCCAGCAGCTTAGATTGGAGGACAGCATACAATGAGCAGTTCTTC; CDR3aa: CASSLDWRTAYNEQFF
abundance: many; d_gene: TRBD2; v_gene: TRBV30; j_gene: TRBJ2-1; CDR3nt: TGTGCCTGGACCCAAGGGAGGGGCTCCTACAATGAGCAGTTCTTC; CDR3aa: CAWTQGRGSYNEQFF
abundance: .; d_gene: .; v_gene: TRBV10-2; j_gene: TRBJ2-1; CDR3nt: TGCGCCAGCAGTGACGGAGGTTTCTACAATGAGCAGTTCTTC; CDR3aa: CASSDGGFYNEQFF
abundance: many; d_gene: .; v_gene: TRBV5-1; j_gene: TRBJ1-2; CDR3nt: TGCGCCAGCAGCTTGGCCGTATTTTTGGGGGGTAAATCCCCTGGCTACACCTTC; CDR3aa: CASSLAVFLGGKSPGYTF
abundance: many; d_gene: .; v_gene: TRBV30; j_gene: TRBJ1-2; CDR3nt: TGTGCCTGGAGTGTGGTCAGAGCTAACTATGGCTACACCTTC; CDR3aa: CAWSVVRANYGYTF
abundance: many; d_gene: .; v_gene: TRBV5-1; j_gene: TRBJ2-7; CDR3nt: TGCGCCAGCAGCTTGGATGGGTCCGGGACTGCCTACGAGCAGTACTTC; CDR3aa: CASSLDGSGTAYEQYF
abundance: .; d_gene: TRBD2; v_gene: TRBV7-6; j_gene: TRBJ2-7; CDR3nt: TGTGCCAGCAGCCTTCCAGCGGGGAGGGGTAAGGGCGAGCAGTACTTC; CDR3aa: CASSLPAGRGKGEQYF
abundance: .; d_gene: .; v_gene: TRBV6-1; j_gene: TRBJ1-1; CDR3nt: TGTGCCAGCAGCCCCTCGGGGCAAAAGGGGGAAGCTTTCTTT; CDR3aa: CASSPSGQKGEAFF
abundance: .; d_gene: .; v_gene: TRBV29-1; j_gene: TRBJ2-7; CDR3nt: TGCAGCGTCCAAGGACAGATGACCTACGAGCAGTACTTC; CDR3aa: CSVQGQMTYEQYF
abundance: .; d_gene: .; v_gene: TRBV6-9; j_gene: TRBJ1-3; CDR3nt: TGTGCCAGCAGTTACGCAGGGTTCTCTGGAAACACCATATATTTT; CDR3aa: CASSYAGFSGNTIYF
abundance: .; d_gene: .; v_gene: TRBV11-2; j_gene: TRBJ2-7; CDR3nt: TGTGCCAGCAGCCACCTCATTAGGGAGAACTCCTACGAGCAGTACTTC; CDR3aa: CASSHLIRENSYEQYF
abundance: .; d_gene: .; v_gene: TRBV20-1; j_gene: TRBJ2-3; CDR3nt: TGCAGTGCTAGCTTTTTGGCCGATACGCAGTATTTT; CDR3aa: CSASFLADTQYF
abundance: .; d_gene: .; v_gene: TRBV19; j_gene: TRBJ2-7; CDR3nt: TGTGCCAGTAGTATCATGGATGTTGGCCGGAACTCCTACGAGCAGTACTTC; CDR3aa: CASSIMDVGRNSYEQYF
abundance: .; d_gene: .; v_gene: TRBV18; j_gene: TRBJ2-3; CDR3nt: TGTGCCAGCGCGTCCAGCGGGAGCACAGATACGCAGTATTTT; CDR3aa: CASASSGSTDTQYF
abundance: .; d_gene: .; v_gene: TRBV10-2; j_gene: TRBJ1-1; CDR3nt: TGCGCCAGCAGGGAATTGCACAGTATGAACACTGAAGCTTTCTTT; CDR3aa: CASRELHSMNTEAFF
abundance: many; d_gene: TRBD2; v_gene: TRBV2; j_gene: TRBJ2-3; CDR3nt: TGTGCCAGCAGATGGGGTAGCGGGGATTTAGATACGCAGTATTTT; CDR3aa: CASRWGSGDLDTQYF
abundance: many; d_gene: TRBD2; v_gene: TRBV7-2; j_gene: TRBJ2-3; CDR3nt: TGTGCCAGCAGACCTCCGGGACTAGAGTCAGATACGCAGTATTTT; CDR3aa: CASRPPGLESDTQYF
abundance: .; d_gene: .; v_gene: TRBV25-1; j_gene: TRBJ2-5; CDR3nt: TGTGCCAGCAGTGAGCCTGGTACAGCACAAGAGACCCAGTACTTC; CDR3aa: CASSEPGTAQETQYF
abundance: .; d_gene: .; v_gene: TRBV27; j_gene: TRBJ2-2; CDR3nt: TGTGCCAGCACCCTAGGGGATGTTCCGGGGGAGCTGTTTTTT; CDR3aa: CASTLGDVPGELFF
abundance: many; d_gene: .; v_gene: TRBV27; j_gene: TRBJ1-3; CDR3nt: TGTGCCAGCAAGTTAGGCGCATCGGAAGGAAACACCATATATTTT; CDR3aa: CASKLGASEGNTIYF
abundance: .; d_gene: TRBD2; v_gene: TRBV11-2; j_gene: TRBJ2-1; CDR3nt: TGTGCCAGCAGCTCCTTGGGAGGGCACAATGAGCAGTTCTTC; CDR3aa: CASSSLGGHNEQFF
abundance: few; d_gene: .; v_gene: TRBV12-3/TRBV12-4; j_gene: TRBJ1-1; CDR3nt: TGTGCCATCAAGGACAGCCTTCAGAACACTGAAGCTTTCTTT; CDR3aa: CAIKDSLQNTEAFF
abundance: many; d_gene: TRBD2; v_gene: TRBV7-7; j_gene: TRBJ2-1; CDR3nt: TGTGCTAGCAGCCAATCGGGAGGGCCCTACAATGAGCAGTTCTTC; CDR3aa: CASSQSGGPYNEQFF
abundance: few; d_gene: .; v_gene: TRBV24-1; j_gene: TRBJ2-2; CDR3nt: TGTGCCACCAGTGATTTGGGAGCGACTACCGGGGAGCTGTTTTTT; CDR3aa: CATSDLGATTGELFF
abundance: many; d_gene: TRBD2; v_gene: TRBV2; j_gene: TRBJ2-5; CDR3nt: TGTGCCAGCAGTGGACTAGCGGTAATTCAGACCCAGTACTTC; CDR3aa: CASSGLAVIQTQYF
abundance: many; d_gene: TRBD1; v_gene: TRBV11-2; j_gene: TRBJ2-2; CDR3nt: TGTGCCAGCAGCTTAGGAGGTGGTCAGGGGGCTACCGGGGAGCTGTTTTTT; CDR3aa: CASSLGGGQGATGELFF
abundance: few; d_gene: TRBD1; v_gene: TRBV27; j_gene: TRBJ1-5; CDR3nt: TGTGCCAGCAGTGAACAGGGGAGAGTTAATCAGCCCCAGCATTTT; CDR3aa: CASSEQGRVNQPQHF
abundance: many; d_gene: .; v_gene: TRBV18; j_gene: TRBJ1-1; CDR3nt: TGTGCCAGCTCACCACCGTTTCTAGCAGACCAAGCTTTCTTT; CDR3aa: CASSPPFLADQAFF
abundance: .; d_gene: .; v_gene: TRBV6-5; j_gene: TRBJ1-5; CDR3nt: TGTGCCAGCAGTTACTCTATGGGGTTGGATAGCAATCAGCCCCAGCATTTT; CDR3aa: CASSYSMGLDSNQPQHF
abundance: many; d_gene: .; v_gene: TRBV5-1; j_gene: TRBJ2-7; CDR3nt: TGCGCCAGCAGCTTGGTCCAACCTACCTACGAGCAGTACTTC; CDR3aa: CASSLVQPTYEQYF
abundance: many; d_gene: .; v_gene: TRBV11-2; j_gene: TRBJ2-2; CDR3nt: TGTGCCAGCAGCTTAGCAATAAACACCGGGGAGCTGTTTTTT; CDR3aa: CASSLAINTGELFF
abundance: few; d_gene: TRBD2; v_gene: TRBV3-1; j_gene: TRBJ2-7; CDR3nt: TGTGCCAGCAGCTCCGCAGCGGGAGGGGAGCAGTACTTC; CDR3aa: CASSSAAGGEQYF
abundance: many; d_gene: TRBD1; v_gene: TRBV28; j_gene: TRBJ1-4; CDR3nt: TGTGCCAGCAGTTCAAACCCGACAGGGTTTAATGAAAAACTGTTTTTT; CDR3aa: CASSSNPTGFNEKLFF